This T cell receptor (beta chain) was obtained from a study of shared clonotypes between healthy human individuals. Profiled with immunoSEQ multiplex PCR; TCRdb holds only in-frame clones, not every one. Of millions of clones listed, more than 90% are singletons. All participating donors were Caucasian adults from Nashville, Tennessee. The CDR3 has 16 residues. Trimming cost V 0 bases and J 1 base; bases outside gene matches: 6. CDR1 and CDR2 (germline): LNHDA, SQIVND (reference sequence). Sample: naive CD4+ T cells sorted from blood. The subset denotes: CD45RA+ positively selected. V gene TRBV19 combines with J gene TRBJ2-7, with 7 bases matching TRBD2. The receptor was derived from a man aged 18 to 35 in good health. The CDR3 loop is CASSIDLSSGSYEQYF. The CDR3 nucleotides are TGTGCCAGTAGTATAGATCTTTCTAGCGGATCCTACGAGCAGTACTTC.